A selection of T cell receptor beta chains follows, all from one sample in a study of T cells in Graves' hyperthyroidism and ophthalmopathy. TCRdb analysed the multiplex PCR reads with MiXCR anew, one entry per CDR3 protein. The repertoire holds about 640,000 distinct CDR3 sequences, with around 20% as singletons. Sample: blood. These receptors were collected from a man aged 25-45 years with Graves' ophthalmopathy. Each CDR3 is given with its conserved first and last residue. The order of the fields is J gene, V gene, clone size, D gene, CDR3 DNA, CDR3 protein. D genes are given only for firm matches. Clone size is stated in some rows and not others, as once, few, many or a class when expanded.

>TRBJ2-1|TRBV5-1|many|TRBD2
TGCGCCAGCAGCGAGGGACTAGCGGGAGGCAATGAGCAGTTCTTC
CASSEGLAGGNEQFF
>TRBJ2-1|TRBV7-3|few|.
TGTGCCAGCAGTCGAGCACCCGAGTACAGAGAGCAGTTCTTC
CASSRAPEYREQFF
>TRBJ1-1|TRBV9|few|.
TGTGCCAGCAGCCCCCGGTTCGGGAACACTGAAGCTTTCTTT
CASSPRFGNTEAFF
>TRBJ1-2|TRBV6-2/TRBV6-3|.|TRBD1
TGTGCCAGCAGTTACTACGGACAGGATGGCTACACCTTC
CASSYYGQDGYTF
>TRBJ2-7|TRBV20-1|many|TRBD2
TGCAGTGCTAGAGAAGGCCAGCGGGGGGGAATTACGAAGGAGCAGTACTTC
CSAREGQRGGITKEQYF
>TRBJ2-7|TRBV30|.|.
TGTGCCTGGAGTGTAGGGGACGCCAGGACCTACGAGCAGTACTTC
CAWSVGDARTYEQYF
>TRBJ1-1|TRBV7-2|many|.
TGTGCCAGCAGCCCAGGACGGTGGAACACTGAAGCTTTCTTT
CASSPGRWNTEAFF
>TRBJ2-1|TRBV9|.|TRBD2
TGTGCCAGCAGCGTAGCGGCTAGCGGGAGTATGGAGCAGTTCTTC
CASSVAASGSMEQFF
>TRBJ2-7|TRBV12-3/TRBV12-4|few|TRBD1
TGTGCCAGCAGTTCGCAGGCCGGGACAGGGGACGAGCAGTACTTC
CASSSQAGTGDEQYF
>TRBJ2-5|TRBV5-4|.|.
TGTGCCAGCAGCGCGAATAAGTACCAAGAGACCCAGTACTTC
CASSANKYQETQYF
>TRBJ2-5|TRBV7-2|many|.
TGTGCCAGCAGCCCCGAGAGGGCCGAAAAGACCCAGTACTTC
CASSPERAEKTQYF
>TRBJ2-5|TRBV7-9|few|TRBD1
TGTGCCAGCAGCCGGCGGCAGGGGGCGGGGGAGACCCAGTACTTC
CASSRRQGAGETQYF
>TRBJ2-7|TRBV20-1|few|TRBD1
TGCAGTGCTACCTACAGGGGGAGATCCTACGAGCAGTACTTC
CSATYRGRSYEQYF
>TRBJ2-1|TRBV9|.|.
TGTGCCAGCAGCCTCCCCGACGGGAGCTCCTACAATGAGCAGTTCTTC
CASSLPDGSSYNEQFF
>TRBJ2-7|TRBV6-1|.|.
TGTGCAGCTAGGACGGACGCCTACGAGCAGTACTTC
CAARTDAYEQYF
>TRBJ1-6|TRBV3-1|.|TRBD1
TGTGCCAGCAGCCAATCGGGACAGATCCATAATTCACCCCTCCACTTT
CASSQSGQIHNSPLHF
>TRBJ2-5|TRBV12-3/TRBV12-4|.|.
TGTGCCAGCAGTTTGCAGGGGTTGGAGGAGACCCAGTACTTC
CASSLQGLEETQYF
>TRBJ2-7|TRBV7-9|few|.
TGTGCCGGCGGTGGGGACCTCTCCTACGAGCAGTACTTC
CAGGGDLSYEQYF
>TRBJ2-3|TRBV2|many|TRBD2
TGTGCCAGCACCGCCGGGACTAGCGGGAGCGATACGCAGTATTTT
CASTAGTSGSDTQYF
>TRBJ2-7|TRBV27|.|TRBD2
TGTGCCAGCAGTTTATGGGGTAGCGGGAGCTACGAGCAGTACTTC
CASSLWGSGSYEQYF
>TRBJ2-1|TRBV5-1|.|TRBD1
TGCGCCAGCAGCTATGACAGGGACAATGAGCAGTTCTTC
CASSYDRDNEQFF
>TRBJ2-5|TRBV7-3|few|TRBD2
TGTGCCAGCAGCTTAATAGCGGGAGGGCTAGAGACCCAGTACTTC
CASSLIAGGLETQYF
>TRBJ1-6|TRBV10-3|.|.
TGTGCCATCAGTGAGGAATCAGGACATAATTCACCCCTCCACTTT
CAISEESGHNSPLHF
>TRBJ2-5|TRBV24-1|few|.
TGTGCCACCAGTGATGGCTTCCAAGAGACCCAGTACTTC
CATSDGFQETQYF
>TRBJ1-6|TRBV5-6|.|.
TGTGCCAGCAGCCGGGGATCAGGCGATTCACCCCTCCACTTT
CASSRGSGDSPLHF
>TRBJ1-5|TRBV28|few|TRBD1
TGTGCCAGCAGTTTGTTGGACAGGGGTCAGCCCCAGCATTTT
CASSLLDRGQPQHF
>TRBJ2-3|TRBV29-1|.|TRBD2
TGCAGCGTTGAGCTCCTAGCGGGGTCAGATACGCAGTATTTT
CSVELLAGSDTQYF
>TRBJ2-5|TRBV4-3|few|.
TGCGCCAGCAGCCACGCCCGGCACAGCCAAGAGACCCAGTACTTC
CASSHARHSQETQYF
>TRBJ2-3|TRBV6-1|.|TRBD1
TGTGCCAGCACTTTGACAGGGTCGGATCGAGATACGCAGTATTTT
CASTLTGSDRDTQYF
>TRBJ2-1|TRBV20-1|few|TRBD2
TGCAGTGCTAGAGACCTTAGCGGGAGTCCGTCCTACAATGAGCAGTTCTTC
CSARDLSGSPSYNEQFF
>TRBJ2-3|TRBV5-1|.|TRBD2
TGCGCCAGCAGCTTGACTAGCGGGAAGGCAGATACGCAGTATTTT
CASSLTSGKADTQYF
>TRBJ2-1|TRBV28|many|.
TGTGCCAGCAGTGGTCGGGGGTCGGGAGAGGGGCATGAGCAGTTCTTC
CASSGRGSGEGHEQFF
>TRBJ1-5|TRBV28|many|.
TGTGCCAGCTGTCCTGCTTTTGGGACATTGATTAGCAATCAGCCCCAGCATTTT
CASCPAFGTLISNQPQHF
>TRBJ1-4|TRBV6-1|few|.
TGTGCCAGCAGTGAGGTTTCCGGGGAGAATGAAAAACTGTTTTTT
CASSEVSGENEKLFF
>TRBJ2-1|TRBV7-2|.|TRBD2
TGTGCCAGCGAACTAGCGGGAGGGCCAGGGAATGAGCAGTTCTTC
CASELAGGPGNEQFF
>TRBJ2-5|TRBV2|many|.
TGTGCCAGCAGTCGAGGTGGTAGTACCCAAGAGACCCAGTACTTC
CASSRGGSTQETQYF
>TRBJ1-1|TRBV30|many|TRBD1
TGTGCCTGGAGTGCGACAGGGACTTCTGAAGCTTTCTTT
CAWSATGTSEAFF
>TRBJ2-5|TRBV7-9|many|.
TGTGCCAGCAGCTTTAGGGGGCAAGAGACCCAGTACTTC
CASSFRGQETQYF
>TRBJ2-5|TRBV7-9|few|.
TGTGCCAGCAGCTTCGGACTTTGGGAGACCCAGTACTTC
CASSFGLWETQYF
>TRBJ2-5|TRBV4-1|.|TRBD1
TGCGCCAGCAGCCAAGTCCAGGGGGCGGGAGAGACCCAGTACTTC
CASSQVQGAGETQYF
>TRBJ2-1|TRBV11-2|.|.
TGTGCCAGCAGCCGGACCAATGAGCAGTTCTTC
CASSRTNEQFF
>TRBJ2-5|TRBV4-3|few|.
TGCGCCAGCAGCCGCAGGTGGGCCGTCCAAGAGACCCAGTACTTC
CASSRRWAVQETQYF
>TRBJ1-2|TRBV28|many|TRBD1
TGTGCCAGCAGTTGGACAGGAGGGGGCTACACCTTC
CASSWTGGGYTF
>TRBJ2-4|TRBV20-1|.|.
TGCAGTGCTAGAATCGGGACCCTCATAGCCAAAAACATTCAGTACTTC
CSARIGTLIAKNIQYF
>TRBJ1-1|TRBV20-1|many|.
TGCAGTGGACGAGTAAAGACAGGGAACACTGAAGCTTTCTTT
CSGRVKTGNTEAFF
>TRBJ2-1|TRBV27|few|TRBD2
TGTGCCAGCCGTGAACTAGCGGGAGGGGTCAATGAGCAGTTCTTC
CASRELAGGVNEQFF
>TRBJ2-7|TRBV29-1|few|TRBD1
TGCAGCGTTGGAGCAAGGGGGCGATCCTACGAGCAGTACTTC
CSVGARGRSYEQYF
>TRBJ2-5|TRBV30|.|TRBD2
TGTGCCTGGAGTTTTTCACCGGGACTAGCGGTACAAGAGACCCAGTACTTC
CAWSFSPGLAVQETQYF